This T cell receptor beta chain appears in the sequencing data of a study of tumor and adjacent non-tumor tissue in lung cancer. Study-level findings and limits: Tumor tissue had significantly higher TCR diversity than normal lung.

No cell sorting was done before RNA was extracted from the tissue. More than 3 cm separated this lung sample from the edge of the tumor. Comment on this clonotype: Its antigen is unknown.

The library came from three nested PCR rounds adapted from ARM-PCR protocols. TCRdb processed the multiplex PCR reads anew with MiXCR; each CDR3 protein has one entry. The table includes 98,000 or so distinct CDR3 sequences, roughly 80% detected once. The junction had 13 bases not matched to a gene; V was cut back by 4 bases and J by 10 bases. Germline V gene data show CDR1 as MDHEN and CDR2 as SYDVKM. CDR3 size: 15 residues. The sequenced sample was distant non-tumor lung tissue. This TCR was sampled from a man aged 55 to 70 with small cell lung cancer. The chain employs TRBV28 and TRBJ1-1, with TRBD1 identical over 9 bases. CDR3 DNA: TGTGCCAGCAGTTCCTCCGGGACAGGGTTTTCTGGAGCTTTCTTT. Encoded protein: CASSSSGTGFSGAFF.